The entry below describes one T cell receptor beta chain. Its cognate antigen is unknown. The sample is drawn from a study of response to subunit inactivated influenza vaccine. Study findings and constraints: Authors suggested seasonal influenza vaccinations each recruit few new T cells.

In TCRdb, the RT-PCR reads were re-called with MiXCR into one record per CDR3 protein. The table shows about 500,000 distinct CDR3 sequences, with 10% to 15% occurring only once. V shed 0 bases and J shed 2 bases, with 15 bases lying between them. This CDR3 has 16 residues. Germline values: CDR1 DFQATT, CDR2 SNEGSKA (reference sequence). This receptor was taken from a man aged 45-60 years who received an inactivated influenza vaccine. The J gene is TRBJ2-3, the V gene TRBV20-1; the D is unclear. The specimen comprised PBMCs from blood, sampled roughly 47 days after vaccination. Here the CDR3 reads CSARDLDGFYTDTQYF. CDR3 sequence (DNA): TGCAGTGCTAGAGATCTAGACGGGTTCTACACAGATACGCAGTATTTT.